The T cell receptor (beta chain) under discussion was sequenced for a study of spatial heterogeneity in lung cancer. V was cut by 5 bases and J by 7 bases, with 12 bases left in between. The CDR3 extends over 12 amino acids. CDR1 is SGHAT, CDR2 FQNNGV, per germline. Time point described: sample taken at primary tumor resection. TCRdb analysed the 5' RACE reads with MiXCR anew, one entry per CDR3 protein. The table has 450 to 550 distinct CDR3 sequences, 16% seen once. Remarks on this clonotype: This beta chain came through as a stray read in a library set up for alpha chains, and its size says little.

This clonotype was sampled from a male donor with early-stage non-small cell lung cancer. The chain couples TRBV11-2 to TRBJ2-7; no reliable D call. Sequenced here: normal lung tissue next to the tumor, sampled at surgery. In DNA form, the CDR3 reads TGTGCCAGCAGCCCTAGACTGCGGGAGCAGTACTTC. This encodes CASSPRLREQYF.